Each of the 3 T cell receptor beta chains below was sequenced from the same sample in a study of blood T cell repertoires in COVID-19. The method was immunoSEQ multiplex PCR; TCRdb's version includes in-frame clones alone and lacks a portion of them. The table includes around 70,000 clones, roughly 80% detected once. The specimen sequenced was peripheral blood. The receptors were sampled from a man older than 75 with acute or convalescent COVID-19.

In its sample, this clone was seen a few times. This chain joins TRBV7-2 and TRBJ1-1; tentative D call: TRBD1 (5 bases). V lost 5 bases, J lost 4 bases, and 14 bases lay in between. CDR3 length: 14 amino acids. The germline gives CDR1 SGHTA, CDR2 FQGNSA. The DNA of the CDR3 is TGTGCCAGCAGCCTAGAGGAGGGGAGCACTGAAGCTTTCTTT. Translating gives CASSLEEGSTEAFF.

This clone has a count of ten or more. The CDR3 loop is CASSQGGTGDPSYYGYTF. For the CDR3, the DNA is TGTGCCAGCAGCCAAGGCGGGACAGGGGATCCCTCATACTATGGCTACACCTTC. The chain uses TRBV4-2 and TRBJ1-2, with 10 bases that match TRBD1. The CDR3 length is 18 residues. V lost 1 base to trimming and J lost 3 bases; unmatched junction nucleotides: 11. CDR1 is LGHNA, CDR2 YNFKEQ, per germline.

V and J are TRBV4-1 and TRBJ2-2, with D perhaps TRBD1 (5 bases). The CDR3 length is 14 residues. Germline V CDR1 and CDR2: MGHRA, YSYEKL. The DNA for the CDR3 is TGCGGTACGGGCCCCCCAGGGCACACCGGGGAGCTGTTTTTT. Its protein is CGTGPPGHTGELFF.